Following are 16 T cell receptor beta chains from one sample sequenced in a study of spatial heterogeneity in lung cancer. The time point here: sample taken at primary tumor resection. Study observations and caveats: The number of expanded tumor alpha and beta chains correlated with mutation number.

The antigens of these receptors remain unknown. TCRdb fed the 5' RACE reads into MiXCR, producing one record per CDR3 protein. This sample has around 12,000 distinct CDR3 sequences, with 6% to 8.5% found just once. Sequenced here: lung tumor tissue, sampled at surgery. The origin of the receptors is a female donor with early-stage non-small cell lung cancer.

By share, this clonotype counts as medium-sized. The chain is built from TRBV7-2 and TRBJ2-2; 7 bases match TRBD1. There are 14 residues in the CDR3. The V gene end was trimmed by 11 bases and the J gene end by 3 bases; junction bases not matched to a gene: 9. CDR1 and CDR2 from the germline V gene are SGHTA and FQGNSA. In nucleotides, the CDR3 is TGTGCCGGTTTAACAGGGGTGGACACCGGGGAGCTGTTTTTT. This translates into CAGLTGVDTGELFF.

This clonotype occurred many times. This chain uses TRBV6-6 with TRBJ1-2, with D possibly TRBD1 on 6 matching bases. V was clipped by 6 bases and J by 3 bases, with 14 bases between them. Germline CDR1 and CDR2: MNHNY and SVGAGI (reference sequence). This CDR3 region has 14 residues. DNA for the CDR3: TGTGCCAGCAGCCGGGGGCGGGGGGACTATGGCTACACCTTC. The encoded protein is CASSRGRGDYGYTF.

The chain couples TRBV27 to TRBJ2-5; a weak D match, TRBD2 (5 bases). From germline, CDR1 is MNHEY and CDR2 SMNVEV (reference sequence). Trimming stripped 6 bases from V and 1 base from J, with 9 bases between. The CDR3 runs 13 residues. The CDR3 here is CASSTGIQETQYF. CDR3 nucleotides: TGTGCCAGCAGCACGGGGATCCAAGAGACCCAGTACTTC.

Relative to its sample, this clonotype is medium-sized. V usage is TRBV12-3 or TRBV12-4 and J usage is TRBJ1-3, with D possibly TRBD1 on 6 matching bases. CDR3 length: 18 residues. The ends were cut back, 6 bases at V and 0 bases at J, with 21 bases in the middle. As DNA, the CDR3 is TGTGCCAGCAGCCAAAATAACAGGGCCCCCTACTCTGGAAACACCATATATTTT. It yields the protein CASSQNNRAPYSGNTIYF.

This clonotype was recorded at least ten times. The J gene is TRBJ2-5, the V gene TRBV30; D is undetermined. The CDR3 covers 14 residues. V was clipped by 5 bases and J by 0 bases, with 13 bases between them. Germline values: CDR1 GTSNPN, CDR2 SVGIG (reference sequence). For the CDR3, the DNA is TGTGCCTGGGCTATGACCGCGTACCAAGAGACCCAGTACTTC. Translated: CAWAMTAYQETQYF.

In this sample, this clonotype turned up many times. The V and J genes are TRBV20-1 and TRBJ1-1; D is uncertain. Germline loops: CDR1 DFQATT, CDR2 SNEGSKA (reference sequence). The CDR3 has 15 residues. V lost 1 base and J 0 bases, leaving 12 bases between the germline ends. CDR3 DNA: TGCAGTGCTAGAGGGACCACGGCCATGAACACTGAAGCTTTCTTT. It codes for CSARGTTAMNTEAFF.

By proportion, this clonotype is medium-sized. This chain uses TRBV6-5 with TRBJ2-7; D is possibly TRBD1 or TRBD2 (5 bases each). CDR3 length: 14 residues. V was shortened by 5 bases and J by 0 bases, with 11 bases between the two germline ends. In germline, CDR1 is MNHEY, CDR2 SVGAGI. CDR3 sequence (DNA): TGTGCCAGCAGTACCCGGGACCACTCCTACGAGCAGTACTTC. Translated, it gives CASSTRDHSYEQYF.

This clonotype was observed many times. The CDR3 DNA reads TGTGCCATCAGTGGCTCCTACAATGAGCAGTTCTTC. Its protein product is CAISGSYNEQFF. The chain is built from TRBV10-3 and TRBJ2-1; D gene uncertain. The CDR3 has 12 amino acids. Germline V lookup: CDR1 ENHRY, CDR2 SYGVKD. Trimming took off 4 bases at V and 0 bases at J, with 1 base between the two ends.

This clonotype counts as medium-sized. The chain is built from TRBV7-8 and TRBJ2-1; a possible D gene is TRBD2 (5 bases). The germline V gene has CDR1 SGHVS and CDR2 FQNEAQ. Between the trimmed V and J ends, which lost 2 bases and 4 bases, there was a span of 18 bases. The CDR3 runs 17 residues. For the CDR3, the DNA is TGTGCCAGCAGCTTAAACCTGGACTGGAAGAAATACAATGAGCAGTTCTTC. It yields the protein CASSLNLDWKKYNEQFF.

This clonotype has ten or more counts. This chain connects TRBV7-8 to TRBJ2-5; D uncertain. The CDR3 has 15 residues. Germline V gene data show CDR1 as SGHVS and CDR2 as FQNEAQ. V lost 5 bases and J 5 bases, leaving 18 bases between the germline ends. The CDR3 bases are TGTGCCAGCAGCCTCCAAAGGGCACTCTGGGAGACCCAGTACTTC. Translated: CASSLQRALWETQYF. Filled out from reference TRBV7-8 and TRBJ2-5, the complete variable domain reads GAGVSQSPRYKVAKRGQDVALRCDPISGHVSLFWYQQALGQGPEFLTYFQNEAQLDKSGLPSDRFFAERPEGSVSTLKIQRTQQEDSAVYLCASSLQRALWETQYFGPGTRLLVL.

This clonotype was seen ten or more times. The genes are TRBV11-3 and TRBJ2-7; TRBD1 might be the D (6 bases). The CDR3 has 15 amino acids. The germline CDR1 and CDR2 sequences are SGHNT and YENEEA. Trimming removed 1 base at V and 0 bases at J, with 10 bases between. CDR3: CASSLASDSSYEQYF. CDR3 coding DNA: TGTGCCAGCAGCTTAGCTTCGGACAGCTCCTACGAGCAGTACTTC.

This clonotype occurred many times. This chain uses TRBV7-2 with TRBJ2-3; the D is unclear. The CDR3 loop spans 14 amino acids. Germline loops: CDR1 SGHTA, CDR2 FQGNSA. The V end lost 7 bases, the J end lost 1 base, and 12 bases lay between the germline ends. This CDR3 reads CASTLYLRTDTQYF. The CDR3 nucleotides are TGTGCCAGCACCCTCTACCTGCGCACAGATACGCAGTATTTT.

V is TRBV6-1 and J is TRBJ2-7; possibly TRBD2 for D (6 bases). This CDR3 has 15 residues. Germline CDR1 and CDR2: MNHNS and SASEGT. Trimming took off 3 bases at V and 2 bases at J, with 14 bases between the two ends. The CDR3 sequence is CASSDWQRAPYEQYF. The CDR3 nucleotides are TGTGCCAGCAGTGATTGGCAGCGGGCGCCCTACGAGCAGTACTTC.

This clonotype is categorized as medium-sized. The rearrangement joins TRBV5-5 to TRBJ2-7; D tentatively reads TRBD1 or TRBD2 (6 bases each). Germline CDR1 is SGHKS and CDR2 is YYEKEE (reference sequence). CDR3 length: 14 residues. V lost 0 bases to trimming and J lost 3 bases, with 10 bases between them. CDR3 DNA: TGTGCCAGCAGCTTGGACGGGGGCTTCTACGAGCAGTACTTC. The encoded protein is CASSLDGGFYEQYF.

By share, this clonotype counts as medium-sized. V is TRBV20-1 and J is TRBJ2-1; TRBD2 matches at 8 bases. The V and J ends lost 5 bases and 0 bases, in that order; junction bases with no gene match: 9. There are 16 residues in the CDR3. From germline, CDR1 is DFQATT and CDR2 SNEGSKA (reference sequence). Here the CDR3 DNA reads TGCAGTGCTCTAGCTCGGGGGGGAAGCTCCTACAATGAGCAGTTCTTC. Translation: CSALARGGSSYNEQFF.

This clonotype is categorized as medium-sized (0.01 to 0.1%). V is TRBV5-1 and J is TRBJ1-2, with D maybe TRBD1 (5 bases). The germline V gene encodes CDR1 SGHRS and CDR2 YFSETQ. The CDR3 has 16 residues. Trimming cost V 0 bases and J 7 bases, with 19 bases left between them. For the CDR3, the DNA is TGCGCCAGCAGCTTGGATAAGGAGGGACCGATGATTGGCTACACCTTC. The encoded protein is CASSLDKEGPMIGYTF.